One and the same sample provided the 30 T cell receptor beta chains below, sequenced in a study of blood T cell repertoires in COVID-19. The assay was immunoSEQ multiplex PCR, and TCRdb's table has in-frame clones only and misses some. This table holds roughly 220,000 clones, roughly 85% found once. Sequenced input: peripheral blood. The receptor source for this set is a man aged 25 to 40 who had recovered from COVID-19.

V and J are TRBV5-4 and TRBJ2-1, with 11 bases identical to TRBD2. V dropped 0 bases and J dropped 2; count of bases not matched to a gene: 7. The CDR3 totals 18 residues. The V gene's germline CDR1 is SGHNT and CDR2 YYREEE (reference sequence). The CDR3 loop is CASSLEFSGGGPYNEQFF. CDR3 nucleotides: TGTGCCAGCAGCTTGGAATTTAGCGGGGGGGGGCCCTACAATGAGCAGTTCTTC.

The chain carries TRBV5-8 and TRBJ1-2, with 7 nucleotides matching TRBD1. This CDR3 has 14 amino acids. In germline, CDR1 is SGHTS, CDR2 YDEGEE. Unmatched junction bases numbered 5, after V lost 2 bases and J lost 4 bases. The CDR3 DNA sequence: TGTGCCAGCAGCTTCGAGGGGGCCAGCTATGGCTACACCTTC. Translating gives CASSFEGASYGYTF.

The V and J genes are TRBV29-1 and TRBJ1-2; D gene unclear. Germline V gene data show CDR1 as SQVTM and CDR2 as ANQGSEA. The CDR3 extends over 12 amino acids. With 3 bases removed from V and 4 bases from J, the gap between germline ends came to 9 bases. The CDR3 DNA reads as TGCAGCGTTGATATGCGTGCCTATGGCTACACCTTC. It encodes CSVDMRAYGYTF.

This clone appeared a single time. The CDR3 reads CASSLIMTGVLRKETQYF. The CDR3 DNA follows: TGCGCCAGCAGCTTGATAATGACAGGGGTTCTCCGAAAAGAGACCCAGTACTTC. The J gene is TRBJ2-5, the V gene TRBV5-1; TRBD1 aligns across 8 bases. The CDR3 is 18 amino acids. CDR1 is SGHRS and CDR2 is YFSETQ in the germline V gene. Germline trimming cut 1 base from V and 3 bases from J; bases unmatched to any gene: 14.

The chain uses TRBV27 and TRBJ2-7, with D possibly matching TRBD1 (6 bases). The CDR3 sequence is 14 residues long. Germline loops: CDR1 MNHEY, CDR2 SMNVEV (reference sequence). Trimming cost V 5 bases and J 3 bases, with 14 bases left between them. The CDR3 reads CASSPLEGDYEQYF. In nucleotides, the CDR3 is TGTGCCAGCAGTCCTCTCGAGGGGGACTACGAGCAGTACTTC.

The chain carries TRBV5-4 and TRBJ1-3, with TRBD1 matching over 9 bases. V shed 0 bases, J shed 11 bases, and the junction held 3 bases outside the gene matches. The CDR3 is made up of 13 amino acids. Germline assignment: CDR1 SGHNT and CDR2 YYREEE (reference sequence). This CDR3 reads CASSLGRTGAIYF. The CDR3 coding sequence is TGTGCCAGCAGCTTGGGGAGGACAGGGGCCATATATTTT.

This chain connects TRBV5-4 to TRBJ2-1; 9 bases match TRBD1. J lost 7 bases, V lost 4 bases, and 6 bases had no gene match. The CDR3 loop spans 14 amino acids. The germline V gene encodes CDR1 SGHNT and CDR2 YYREEE (reference sequence). Written as DNA, the CDR3 is TGTGCCAGCAGCCCGGGGACAGGGTTGAATGAGCAGTTCTTC. Protein: CASSPGTGLNEQFF.

The chain has TRBV6-5 and TRBJ1-4; D remains ambiguous. The length of the CDR3 is 15 residues. CDR1 MNHEY and CDR2 SVGAGI come from the germline V gene. Trimming cost V 10 bases and J 5 bases, with 20 bases left between them. CDR3 sequence reads: CATQREVRVNEKLFF. CDR3 sequence (DNA): TGTGCCACCCAAAGGGAGGTTCGGGTAAATGAAAAACTGTTTTTT.

This clone showed up just a few times. This chain's CDR3 is CAISEREGDTEAFF. CDR3 DNA sequence: TGTGCCATCAGTGAAAGGGAGGGGGACACTGAAGCTTTCTTT. The chain employs TRBV10-3 and TRBJ1-1; perhaps TRBD1 as D (6 bases). Deletions cut 3 bases from V and 3 bases from J, with 11 bases between. The CDR3 spans 14 residues. The V gene's germline CDR1 is ENHRY and CDR2 SYGVKD.

The rearrangement joins TRBV15 to TRBJ1-5; D unresolved. Germline CDR1 and CDR2: LNHNV and YYDKDF (reference sequence). This CDR3 is built from 15 residues. V was shortened by 0 bases and J by 0 bases, with 6 bases between the two germline ends. The CDR3 sequence: CATSREGGSNQPQHF. In DNA form, the CDR3 reads TGTGCCACCAGCAGAGAAGGCGGTAGCAATCAGCCCCAGCATTTT.

This chain joins TRBV28 and TRBJ2-7; 7 bases agree with TRBD1. Germline V lookup: CDR1 MDHEN, CDR2 SYDVKM. CDR3 length: 15 amino acids. V was clipped by 2 bases and J by 3 bases; unmatched bases: 7. This CDR3 is CASSLVGDSIYEQYF. The CDR3 coding sequence is TGTGCCAGCAGTTTAGTTGGGGACAGCATCTACGAGCAGTACTTC.

This sequence joins TRBV10-3 and TRBJ2-3; D not certain. Trimming cost V 3 bases and J 5 bases, with 18 bases left between them. The CDR3 has 16 amino acids. Germline CDR1 and CDR2: ENHRY and SYGVKD. CDR3 nucleotide sequence: TGTGCCATCAGTGATCCGTCCGTCCCGCCGAGAGATACGCAGTATTTT. It codes for CAISDPSVPPRDTQYF.

Only a few counts were recorded for this clone. The chain links TRBV3-1 (or the pseudogene TRBV3-2) to TRBJ1-6; D is possibly TRBD1 (6 bases). Germline lookup yields CDR1 LGHDT and CDR2 YNNKEL (reference sequence). CDR3 length: 16 amino acids. V lost 4 bases to trimming and J lost 6 bases, with 16 bases between them. The CDR3 here is CASSPLPGASNSPLHF. The CDR3 nucleotides are TGTGCCAGCAGCCCCCTCCCAGGGGCGAGTAATTCACCCCTCCACTTT.

This chain's CDR3 is CASSKNTGELFF. Here the CDR3 DNA reads TGCGCCAGTTCAAAGAACACCGGGGAGCTGTTTTTT. The rearrangement joins TRBV10-1 to TRBJ2-2, with D unresolved. V was pared by 9 bases and J by 1 base, with 6 bases between. This CDR3 region has 12 residues. Germline V lookup: CDR1 WNHNN, CDR2 SYGVQD (reference sequence).

The chain is built from TRBV12-5 and TRBJ2-2; 11 positions match TRBD2. Germline CDR1 and CDR2: LGHNT and FRNRAP. There are 17 residues in the CDR3. Germline trimming cut 6 bases from V and 2 bases from J; bases unmatched to any gene: 8. CDR3 sequence (DNA): TGTGCTAGTGGCCGTCCCGGGACTAGCGGAAACACCGGGGAGCTGTTTTTT. Its translation: CASGRPGTSGNTGELFF. Full variable domain (outside the CDR3, taken from reference TRBV12-5 and TRBJ2-2): DARVTQTPRHKVTEMGQEVTMRCQPILGHNTVFWYRQTMMQGLELLAYFRNRAPLDDSGMPKDRFSAEMPDATLATLKIQPSEPRDSAVYFCASGRPGTSGNTGELFFGEGSRLTVL.

V gene TRBV7-2 combines with J gene TRBJ1-3, with a tentative D call TRBD1 (5 bases). This CDR3 is built from 13 residues. Germline V gene lookup returns CDR1 SGHTA and CDR2 FQGNSA. V was clipped by 9 bases and J by 4 bases, with 13 bases between them. The chain's CDR3 is CASQGVRGNTIYF. CDR3 bases: TGTGCCAGTCAAGGGGTGAGAGGAAACACCATATATTTT.

The CDR3 nucleotides read TGCGCCAGCAGCTTCGGCCGGAGGAACTCCTACGAGCAGTACTTC. This sequence encodes CASSFGRRNSYEQYF. The rearrangement joins TRBV5-1 to TRBJ2-7, with D tentatively TRBD2 (5 bases). The CDR3 contains 15 residues. Germline V gene lookup returns CDR1 SGHRS and CDR2 YFSETQ. V shed 2 bases and J shed 0 bases, with 12 bases lying between them.

The chain uses TRBV6-2 or TRBV6-3 and TRBJ1-2; TRBD1 might be the D (6 bases). Germline CDR1 reads MNHEY; CDR2 reads SVGEGT. This CDR3 region has 13 residues. Trimming shortened V by 5 bases and J by 5 bases, and 12 bases separated the two germline ends. The CDR3 spells CASSMDSFYGYTF. DNA for the CDR3: TGTGCCAGCAGTATGGACAGTTTTTATGGCTACACCTTC.

The chain couples TRBV7-9 to TRBJ2-1, with D hard to call. Germline CDR1 SEHNR, CDR2 FQNEAQ (reference sequence). Trimming pared 0 bases from V and 10 bases from J, leaving 10 bases between. The CDR3 is made up of 13 amino acids. CDR3 coding DNA: TGTGCCAGCAGCTTAGCTCCGGAACAGGAGCAGTTCTTC. This encodes CASSLAPEQEQFF.

There are a few counts of this clone. Other DNA sequences in the same sample also yield this CDR3. The V and J genes are TRBV3-1 (or the pseudogene TRBV3-2) and TRBJ2-7; D not resolved. Trimming left V 0 bases short and J 7 bases short, with 7 bases between. In germline, CDR1 is LGHDT, CDR2 YNNKEL (reference sequence). The CDR3 contains 12 residues. The chain's CDR3 is CASSQDFREQYF. In DNA form, the CDR3 reads TGTGCCAGCAGCCAAGATTTTCGGGAGCAGTACTTC.

The chain carries TRBV6-1 and TRBJ2-2; 7 bases map to TRBD1. V lost 3 bases, J lost 0 bases, and 4 bases stayed unmatched. The germline gives CDR1 MNHNS, CDR2 SASEGT. The CDR3 length is 16 residues. CDR3 coding DNA: TGTGCCAGCAGTGACCACAGGGGCGCGAACACCGGGGAGCTGTTTTTT. Its protein is CASSDHRGANTGELFF.

This clone came up once. This chain joins TRBV6-2 or TRBV6-3 and TRBJ2-2; 7 bases are shared with TRBD1. CDR3 length: 16 residues. The V gene end was trimmed by 2 bases and the J gene end by 3 bases; junction bases not matched to a gene: 6. Looked up from germline, CDR1 is MNHEY and CDR2 is SVGEGT. The CDR3: CASSYPRGTDTGELFF. The CDR3 DNA is TGTGCCAGCAGTTACCCCCGAGGGACAGACACCGGGGAGCTGTTTTTT.

This chain connects TRBV3-1 (or the pseudogene TRBV3-2) to TRBJ1-2; D is unresolved. The CDR3 runs to 16 residues. Trimming stripped 3 bases from V and 5 bases from J, with 19 bases between. Germline lookup yields CDR1 LGHDT and CDR2 YNNKEL (reference sequence). The CDR3: CASSHLSSGRRYGYTF. In DNA form, the CDR3 reads TGTGCCAGCAGCCATTTATCCTCGGGAAGGCGGTATGGCTACACCTTC.

The count of this clone is one. The chain combines TRBV7-2 with TRBJ1-2, with 9 bases aligning to TRBD1. CDR3 length: 13 residues. V lost 11 bases and J lost 10; bases outside the gene matches: 14. CDR1 is SGHTA, CDR2 FQGNSA, per germline. CDR3 DNA sequence: TGTGCCGTAGAGGGACAGGGAAGAACTATCTACACCTTC. Translating it yields CAVEGQGRTIYTF.

The rearrangement joins TRBV11-2 to TRBJ2-1; 8 bases are shared with TRBD1. The CDR3 loop spans 18 amino acids. Germline CDR1 SGHAT, CDR2 FQNNGV. Trimming removed 1 base from V and 8 bases from J; junction bases left unmatched: 16. DNA of the CDR3: TGTGCCAGCAGCTTAGTTTTCCGAAGCGGACAGGGAGGAGATGAGCAGTTCTTC. Protein: CASSLVFRSGQGGDEQFF.

The J gene is TRBJ1-1, the V gene TRBV9; maybe TRBD1 (5 bases). From germline, CDR1 is SGDLS and CDR2 YYNGEE. This CDR3 contains 14 residues. With 3 bases removed from V and 1 base from J, the gap between germline ends came to 10 bases. Here the CDR3 reads CASSGGLQNTEAFF. The CDR3 nucleotides read TGTGCCAGCAGCGGGGGACTCCAGAACACTGAAGCTTTCTTT.

V usage is TRBV19 and J usage is TRBJ1-1, with D perhaps matching TRBD1 (5 bases). CDR1 and CDR2 from the germline V gene are LNHDA and SQIVND (reference sequence). V was shortened by 6 bases and J by 10 bases, with 9 bases between the two germline ends. CDR3 size: 10 residues. The chain's CDR3 is CASRGDRAFF. The CDR3 DNA follows: TGTGCCAGTAGAGGGGATAGAGCTTTCTTT.

This chain uses TRBV7-2 with TRBJ2-7; D is undetermined. The germline gives CDR1 SGHTA, CDR2 FQGNSA. The CDR3 has 13 residues. Trimming removed 1 base at V and 6 bases at J, with 10 bases between. The CDR3 coding sequence is TGTGCCAGCAGCTTAGTCTATGTCCCCGAGCAGTACTTC. Amino acid sequence: CASSLVYVPEQYF.

V and J are TRBV2 and TRBJ2-1; TRBD2 agrees at 9 bases. Germline loops: CDR1 SNHLY, CDR2 FYNNEI. With V trimmed by 6 bases and J by 7 bases, 7 bases remained unmatched. The CDR3 runs 14 residues. The DNA for the CDR3 is TGTGCCAGCAGCCGGGGACTAGCAAGGAATGAGCAGTTCTTC. It specifies CASSRGLARNEQFF.

This clone was counted between two and nine times. CDR3 sequence: CASSYSGGQPQHF. CDR3 sequence (DNA): TGCGCCAGCAGCTACTCAGGGGGTCAGCCCCAGCATTTT. This chain links TRBV5-1 with TRBJ1-5; TRBD1 aligns across 7 bases. In germline, CDR1 is SGHRS, CDR2 YFSETQ. The CDR3 is made up of 13 amino acids. Unmatched junction bases numbered 3, after V lost 3 bases and J lost 6 bases.